Reported below is one T cell receptor beta chain. Its cognate antigen is unknown. CDR3 length: 15 amino acids. The germline V gene has CDR1 SGHAT and CDR2 FQNNGV. V trimming: 5 bases; J trimming: 3 bases; junction bases outside the gene matches: 8. TCRdb's table, derived via immunoSEQ multiplex PCR, lists solely in-frame clones and lacks some. This table has approximately 100,000 clones, approximately 90% appearing once. These data originate in a study of T cell responses to AZD1222 COVID-19 vaccine. Regarding the study as a whole: The donor group comprised mostly white British people and more females; the analysis possibly underestimated clonal diversity. At study baseline, merely a handful of AZD1222 recipients were seropositive. Repertoires were sampled only after the peak T cell response.

The material sequenced was peripheral blood, taken 28 days after the second AZD1222 dose. This clonotype originated in an adult who received the AZD1222 COVID-19 vaccine. The chain combines TRBV11-2 with TRBJ2-7, with 9 bases that match TRBD2. Here the CDR3 reads CASSVLAGEGYEQYF. In nucleotides, the CDR3 is TGTGCCAGCAGCGTCTTAGCGGGAGAAGGCTACGAGCAGTACTTC.